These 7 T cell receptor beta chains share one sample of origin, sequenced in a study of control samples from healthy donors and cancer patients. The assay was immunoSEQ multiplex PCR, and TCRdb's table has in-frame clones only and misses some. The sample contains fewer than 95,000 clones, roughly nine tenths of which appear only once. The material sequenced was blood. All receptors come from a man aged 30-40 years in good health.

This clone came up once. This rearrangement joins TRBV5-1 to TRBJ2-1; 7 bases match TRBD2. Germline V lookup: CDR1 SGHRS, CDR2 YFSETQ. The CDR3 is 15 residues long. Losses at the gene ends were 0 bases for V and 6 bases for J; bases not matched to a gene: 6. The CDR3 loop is CASSLGATSLNEQFF. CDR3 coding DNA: TGCGCCAGCAGCTTGGGGGCGACTAGCCTCAATGAGCAGTTCTTC.

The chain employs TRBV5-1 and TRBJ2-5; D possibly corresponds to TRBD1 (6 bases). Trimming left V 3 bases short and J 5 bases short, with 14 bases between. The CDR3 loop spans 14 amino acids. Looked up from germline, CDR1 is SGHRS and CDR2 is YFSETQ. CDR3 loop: CASSSALRGETQYF. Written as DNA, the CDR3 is TGCGCCAGCAGCTCAGCGTTGAGGGGGGAGACCCAGTACTTC.

CDR3 residues: CSVDPPSGAYNEQFF. The CDR3 DNA is TGCAGCGTTGACCCCCCCAGCGGGGCCTACAATGAGCAGTTCTTC. The chain links TRBV29-1 to TRBJ2-1; the match to TRBD2 covers 7 bases. From germline, CDR1 is SQVTM and CDR2 ANQGSEA. Unmatched junction bases numbered 7, after V lost 3 bases and J lost 2 bases. CDR3 length: 15 amino acids.

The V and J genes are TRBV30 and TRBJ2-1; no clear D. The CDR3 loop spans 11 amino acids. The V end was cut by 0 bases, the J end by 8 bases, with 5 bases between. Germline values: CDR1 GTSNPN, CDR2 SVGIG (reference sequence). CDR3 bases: TGTGCCTGGAGTGTATGGGATGAGCAGTTCTTC. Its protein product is CAWSVWDEQFF.

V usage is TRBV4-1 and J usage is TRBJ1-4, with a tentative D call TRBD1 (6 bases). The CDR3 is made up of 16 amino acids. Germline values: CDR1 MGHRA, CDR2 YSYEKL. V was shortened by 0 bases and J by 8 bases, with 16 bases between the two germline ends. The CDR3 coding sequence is TGCGCCAGCAGCCAAGATGGCGGCAGGGGATACGAAAAACTGTTTTTT. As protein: CASSQDGGRGYEKLFF.

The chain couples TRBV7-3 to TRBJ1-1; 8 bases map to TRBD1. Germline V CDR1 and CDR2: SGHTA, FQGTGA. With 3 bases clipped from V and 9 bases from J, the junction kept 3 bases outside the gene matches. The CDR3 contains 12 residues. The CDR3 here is CASSFGTGKAFF. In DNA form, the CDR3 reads TGTGCCAGCAGCTTCGGGACAGGTAAAGCTTTCTTT.

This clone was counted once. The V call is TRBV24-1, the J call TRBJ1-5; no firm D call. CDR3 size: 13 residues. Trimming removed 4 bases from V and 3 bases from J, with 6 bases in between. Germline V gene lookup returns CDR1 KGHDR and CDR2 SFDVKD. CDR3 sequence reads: CATSDDPNQPQHF. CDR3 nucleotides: TGTGCCACCAGTGACGACCCCAATCAGCCCCAGCATTTT.